What follows is one T cell receptor beta chain and its context. Samples each yielded at least 5 micrograms of total RNA. The data derive from a study of blood T cells in healthy people across ages. Together with a sample-barcoded 5' primer, a J-beta primer mix was included in a second PCR lasting about 7 to 12 cycles. The template-switch adaptor, which had 12 random nucleotides, put a tag on each cDNA molecule. TCRdb called the 5' RACE reads again in MiXCR, with one record for every CDR3 protein. The sample has hundreds of thousands of distinct CDR3 sequences, 58% seen once; the top ten hold 30% to 45%. J was trimmed by 3 bases and V by 0 bases; bases with no gene match: 5. CDR1 is LGHNA and CDR2 is YNFKEQ in the germline V gene. The length of the CDR3 is 16 residues.

The sequence came from a man aged 60 to 69 in good health. Sample: blood. The genes are TRBV4-2 and TRBJ2-4, with 7 bases that match TRBD1. CDR3 region: CASSQEMTGIKNIQYF. In DNA, the CDR3 is TGTGCCAGCAGCCAAGAGATGACAGGGATCAAAAACATTCAGTACTTC.